Described below is a single T cell receptor beta chain sequence and its context. The table lists this clone with a few counts. Its antigen remains undetermined. Base qualities are missing; no much larger clone stands one base away. The sample belongs to a study of blood T cell repertoires in COVID-19 (dated by TCRdb to about 2020). Regarding the complete study: Collaborator samples came from the United States, Italy and Spain and covered acute and convalescent phases of COVID-19. The prospective study material was composed of cDNA or gDNA derived from T cells, B-cell-depleted T cells, or PBMCs. A de-identified subject ID, COVID-19 status, age in years and sex were almost always included in the sample metadata. Subjects who had been exposed to COVID-19, were actively infected with it, or had recovered from it provided the deeply sampled blood TCRbeta repertoires that made up the dataset. Where HLA class I and class II types were available, the types were taken from metadata supplied by the sample provider, not from assay-based typing. The repertoires were released in a freely available public database intended as a resource for research on the immune response to SARS-CoV-2. The samples were drawn from the first 160 participants of the ongoing ImmuneRACE study and from more than 1,000 subjects provided by 6 global collaborators. Study-level results and caveats: How much clinical and demographic metadata was included differed by source and by participant, and the metadata was provided uncurated.

The germline V gene supplies CDR1 SGHTA and CDR2 FQGNSA. The germline ends are 11 bases apart after V is trimmed by 1 base and J by 7 bases. From cysteine to phenylalanine, the CDR3 is 14 amino acids long. Only the CDR3 portion is preserved as DNA: 42 bases, with reading frame beginning at the first base. Each collaborating institution followed its own protocols to collect whole blood in K2EDTA tubes. For TCRbeta analysis, collaborator samples were shipped as frozen whole blood, as isolated PBMCs, or as DNA extracted from either sample type. TCRbeta CDR3 regions were amplified from genomic DNA using the immunoSEQ Assay, a bias-controlled multiplex PCR. Turning to the authors' computational methods: Nucleated cell counts per sample were estimated from amplification of reference gene primers within the assay. To quantify the absolute abundance of each unique TCRbeta CDR3 rearrangement, sequence reads were collapsed and filtered. For each sample, productive Simpson clonality was calculated as the square root of Simpson's diversity index over productive rearrangements. TCRdb provides this immuneACCESS table in a form limited to in-frame rearrangements. Some clones are lacking; in checked studies, under half of them reflect an unresolved V gene, and why the rest are absent is not known. The DNA gave D and trimming, while V, J and clone size come from that table. The sample table records tens of thousands of clones; approximately 80% of these occur just once. Of the sample, over 15% falls within the top ten clones.

Recombination linked TRBV7-2 to TRBJ1-5; possibly the D gene is TRBD1, per 5 matching bases. This clonotype was obtained from an older woman with acute or convalescent COVID-19. Sequencing input: peripheral blood. CDR3 reads: CASSLERGGQPQHF. The bases are TGTGCCAGCAGCTTAGAACGCGGGGGGCAGCCCCAGCATTTT. This CDR3, with the reference TRBV7-2 and TRBJ1-5 proteins standing in past its ends, gives the full variable domain GAGVSQSPSNKVTEKGKDVELRCDPISGHTALYWYRQSLGQGLEFLIYFQGNSAPDKSGLPSDRFSAERTGGSVSTLTIQRTQQEDSAVYLCASSLERGGQPQHFGDGTRLSIL.